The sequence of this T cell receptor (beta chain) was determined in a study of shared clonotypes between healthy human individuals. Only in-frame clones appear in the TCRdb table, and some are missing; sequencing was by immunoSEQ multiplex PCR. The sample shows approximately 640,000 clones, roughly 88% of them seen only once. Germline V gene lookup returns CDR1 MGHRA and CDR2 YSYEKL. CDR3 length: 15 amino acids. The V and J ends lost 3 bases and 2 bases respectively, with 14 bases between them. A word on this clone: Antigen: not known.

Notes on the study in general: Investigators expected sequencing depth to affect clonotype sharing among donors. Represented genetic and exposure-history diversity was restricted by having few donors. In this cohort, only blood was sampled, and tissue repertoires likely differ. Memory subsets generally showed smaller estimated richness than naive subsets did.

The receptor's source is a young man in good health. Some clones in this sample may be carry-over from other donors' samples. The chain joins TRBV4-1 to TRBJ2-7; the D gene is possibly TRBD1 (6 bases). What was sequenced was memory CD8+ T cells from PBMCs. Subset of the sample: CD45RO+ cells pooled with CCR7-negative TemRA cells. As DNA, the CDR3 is TGCGCCAGCAGCCAGAACAGGGCTGCGACCTACGAGCAGTACTTC. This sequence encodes CASSQNRAATYEQYF.